This T cell receptor beta chain was found in a study of T cells after yellow fever vaccination. Whole-study findings and limits: At 96% for CD4 and 70% to 90% for CD8, most primary-vaccination clones showed up again after the booster.

The authors made TCR cDNA by 5'RACE template switching, adding a universal primer site and UMIs. TCRdb fed the 5' RACE reads into MiXCR, producing one record per CDR3 protein. The sample lists some 120,000 distinct CDR3 sequences, about 8.4% occurring once. Points on this clonotype: Its antigen is not identified.

This CDR3 comprises 12 residues. V dropped 3 bases and J dropped 0 bases, with 3 bases sitting between them. Germline lookup yields CDR1 WSHSY and CDR2 SAAADI. This material consisted of CD8+ T cells sorted from PBMCs, taken on the day of the yellow fever booster vaccination. The genes are TRBV10-2 and TRBJ2-7; D is uncertain. The sequence was obtained from a man aged 18 to 29 who received the YFV17D yellow fever vaccine. Here the CDR3 DNA reads TGCGCCAGCAGTGACGGCTCCTACGAGCAGTACTTC. Residues: CASSDGSYEQYF.